A few counts support the clone carrying this TCR beta chain. One junction end disagrees with the germline gene, perhaps due to a read error. The sample originates from a study of molecular identifiers for immune sequencing clone quantification. A single record per CDR3 protein comes from TCRdb applying MiXCR to the PCR reads. Here the sample spans more than 250,000 distinct CDR3 sequences, 20% to 25% being singletons. Germline values: CDR1 GTSNPN, CDR2 SVGIG (reference sequence). The length of the CDR3 is 15 residues. Input material: naive CD8+ T cells from blood, with Jurkat cell RNA spiked in. The subset here: FACS-sorted CD8+CD4-CCR7+CD45RA+ naive T cells. This rearrangement joins TRBV30 to TRBJ2-1, with 7 nucleotides matching TRBD2. This sequence originates from a human donor in good health. Some libraries in this study had Jurkat cell RNA spiked in. The chain's CDR3 is CAWTSGAGVYDEQFF. The CDR3 DNA sequence: TGTGCCTGGACTTCTGGGGCGGGAGTCTACGATGAGCAGTTCTTC.